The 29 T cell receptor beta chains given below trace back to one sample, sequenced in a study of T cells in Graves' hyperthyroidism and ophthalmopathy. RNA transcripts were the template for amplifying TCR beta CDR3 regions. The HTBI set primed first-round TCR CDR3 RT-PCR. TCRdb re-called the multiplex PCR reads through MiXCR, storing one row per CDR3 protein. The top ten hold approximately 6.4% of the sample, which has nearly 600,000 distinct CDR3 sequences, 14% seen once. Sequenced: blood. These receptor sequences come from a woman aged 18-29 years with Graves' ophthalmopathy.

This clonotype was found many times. The CDR3 DNA is TGTGCCAGCAGCTTAGAGGCCAGGGGAGGAGCTGGGGCCAACGTCCTGACTTTC. Translating it yields CASSLEARGGAGANVLTF. V and J are TRBV7-6 and TRBJ2-6, with D perhaps assigned TRBD1 or TRBD2 (6 bases each). The CDR3 spans 18 residues. CDR1 is SGHVS and CDR2 is FNYEAQ in the germline V gene. Trimming stripped 1 base from V and 2 bases from J, with 15 bases between.

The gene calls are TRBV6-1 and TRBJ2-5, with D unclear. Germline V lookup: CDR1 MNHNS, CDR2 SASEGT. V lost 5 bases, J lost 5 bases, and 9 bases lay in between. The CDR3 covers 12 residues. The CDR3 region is CASSRVEETQYF. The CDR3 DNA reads TGTGCCAGCAGTAGGGTTGAGGAGACCCAGTACTTC.

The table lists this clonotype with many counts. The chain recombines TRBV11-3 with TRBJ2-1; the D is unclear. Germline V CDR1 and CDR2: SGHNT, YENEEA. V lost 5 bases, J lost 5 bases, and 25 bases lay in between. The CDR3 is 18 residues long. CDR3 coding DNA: TGTGCCAGCAGCCCCGCCTCGGCCATCCCCGCTAATAACAATGAGCAGTTCTTC. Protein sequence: CASSPASAIPANNNEQFF.

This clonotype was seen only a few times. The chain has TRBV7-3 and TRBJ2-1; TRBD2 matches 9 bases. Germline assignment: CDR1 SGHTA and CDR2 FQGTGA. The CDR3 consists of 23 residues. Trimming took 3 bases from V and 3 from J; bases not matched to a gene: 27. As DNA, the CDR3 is TGTGCCAGCAGCTTCGAAGGGTCATCCTGCGAACGAAGACTAGCGGCCTTCTACAATGAGCAGTTCTTC. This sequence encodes CASSFEGSSCERRLAAFYNEQFF.

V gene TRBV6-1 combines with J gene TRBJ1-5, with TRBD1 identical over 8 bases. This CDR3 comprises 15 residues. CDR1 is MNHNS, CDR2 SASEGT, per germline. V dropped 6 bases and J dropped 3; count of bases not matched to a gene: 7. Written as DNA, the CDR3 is TGTGCCAGCAGATTCGGACAGGGCTACAATCAGCCCCAGCATTTT. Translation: CASRFGQGYNQPQHF.

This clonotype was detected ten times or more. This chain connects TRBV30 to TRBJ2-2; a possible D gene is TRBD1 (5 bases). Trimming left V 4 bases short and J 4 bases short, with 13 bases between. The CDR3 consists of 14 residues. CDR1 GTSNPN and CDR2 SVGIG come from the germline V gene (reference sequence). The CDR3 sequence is CAWTSDIPTGELFF. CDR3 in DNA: TGTGCCTGGACCTCGGACATCCCCACCGGGGAGCTGTTTTTT.

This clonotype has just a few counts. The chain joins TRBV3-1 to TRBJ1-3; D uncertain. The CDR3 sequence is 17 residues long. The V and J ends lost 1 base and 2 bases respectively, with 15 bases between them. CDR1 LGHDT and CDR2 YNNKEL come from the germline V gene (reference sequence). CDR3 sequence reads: CASSQGAGLSAGNTIYF. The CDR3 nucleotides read TGTGCCAGCAGCCAAGGTGCCGGGCTCTCGGCTGGAAACACCATATATTTT. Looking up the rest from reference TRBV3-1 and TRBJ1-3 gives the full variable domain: DTAVSQTPKYLVTQMGNDKSIKCEQNLGHDTMYWYKQDSKKFLKIMFSYNNKELIINETVPNRFSPKSPDKAHLNLHINSLELGDSAVYFCASSQGAGLSAGNTIYFGEGSWLTVV.

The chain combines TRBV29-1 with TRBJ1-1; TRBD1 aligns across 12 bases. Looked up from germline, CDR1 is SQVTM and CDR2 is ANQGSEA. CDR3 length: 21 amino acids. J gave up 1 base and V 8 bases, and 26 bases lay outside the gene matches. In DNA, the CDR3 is TGCAGCCTCACTCCCATACCGGGACAGGGGGCGGGGGTAGTACGGAACACTGAAGCTTTCTTT. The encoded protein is CSLTPIPGQGAGVVRNTEAFF.

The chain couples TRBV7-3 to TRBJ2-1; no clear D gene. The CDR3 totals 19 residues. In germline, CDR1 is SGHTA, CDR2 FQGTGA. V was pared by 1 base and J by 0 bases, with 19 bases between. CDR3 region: CASSLKDRWDPRSYNEQFF. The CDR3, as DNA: TGTGCCAGCAGCTTAAAGGATAGGTGGGATCCCCGCTCCTACAATGAGCAGTTCTTC.

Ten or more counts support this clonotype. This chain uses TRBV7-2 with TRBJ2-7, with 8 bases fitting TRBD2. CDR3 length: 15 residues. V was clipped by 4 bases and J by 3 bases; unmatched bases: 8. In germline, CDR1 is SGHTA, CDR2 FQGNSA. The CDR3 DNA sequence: TGTGCCAGCAGCTCCACTAGCGGAGCGGGCTACGAGCAGTACTTC. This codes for CASSSTSGAGYEQYF.

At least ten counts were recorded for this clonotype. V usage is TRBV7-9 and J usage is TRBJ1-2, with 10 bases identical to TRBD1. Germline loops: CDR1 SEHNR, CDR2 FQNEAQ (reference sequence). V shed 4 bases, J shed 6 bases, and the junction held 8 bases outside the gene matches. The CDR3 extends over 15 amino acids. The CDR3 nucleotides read TGTGCCAGCAGCTCGCAGACAGGGGGCGCAGATGGCTACACCTTC. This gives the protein CASSSQTGGADGYTF.

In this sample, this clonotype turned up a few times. The CDR3 loop is CASSLTAGTHTEAFF. The CDR3 DNA reads as TGTGCCAGCAGCTTAACTGCAGGCACCCACACTGAAGCTTTCTTT. The rearrangement joins TRBV7-3 to TRBJ1-1; the D is unclear. Per the germline V gene, CDR1 is SGHTA and CDR2 is FQGTGA. V dropped 0 bases and J dropped 3 bases, with 11 bases sitting between them. The CDR3 has 15 residues. The whole variable domain, remainder taken from reference TRBV7-3 and TRBJ1-1, is GAGVSQTPSNKVTEKGKYVELRCDPISGHTALYWYRQSLGQGPEFLIYFQGTGAADDSGLPNDRFFAVRPEGSVSTLKIQRTERGDSAVYLCASSLTAGTHTEAFFGQGTRLTVV.

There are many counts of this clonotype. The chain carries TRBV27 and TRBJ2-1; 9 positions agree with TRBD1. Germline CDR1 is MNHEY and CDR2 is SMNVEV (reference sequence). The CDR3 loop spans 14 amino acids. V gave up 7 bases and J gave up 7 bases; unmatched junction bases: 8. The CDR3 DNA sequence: TGTGCCAGCACTAGGGACAGGGCGTATAATGAGCAGTTCTTC. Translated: CASTRDRAYNEQFF.

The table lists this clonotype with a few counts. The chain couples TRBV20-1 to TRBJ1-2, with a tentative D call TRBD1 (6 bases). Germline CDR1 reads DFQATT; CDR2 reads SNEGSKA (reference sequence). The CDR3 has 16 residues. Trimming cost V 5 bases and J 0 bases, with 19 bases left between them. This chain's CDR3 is CSASDPNRESNYGYTF. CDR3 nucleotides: TGCAGTGCTTCCGACCCCAACAGGGAATCTAACTATGGCTACACCTTC.

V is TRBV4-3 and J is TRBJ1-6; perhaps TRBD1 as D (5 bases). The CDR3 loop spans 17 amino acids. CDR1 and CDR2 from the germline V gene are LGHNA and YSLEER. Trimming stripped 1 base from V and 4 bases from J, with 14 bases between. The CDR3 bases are TGCGCCAGCAGCCAAGTTTCCGGGGGTGCGTATAATTCACCCCTCCACTTT. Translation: CASSQVSGGAYNSPLHF.

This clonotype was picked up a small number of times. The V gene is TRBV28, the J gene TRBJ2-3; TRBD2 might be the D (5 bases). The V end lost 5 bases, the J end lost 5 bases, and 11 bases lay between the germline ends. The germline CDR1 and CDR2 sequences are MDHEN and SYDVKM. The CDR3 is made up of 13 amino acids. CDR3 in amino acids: CASSPLREDTQYF. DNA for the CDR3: TGTGCCAGCAGTCCCCTCCGGGAAGATACGCAGTATTTT.

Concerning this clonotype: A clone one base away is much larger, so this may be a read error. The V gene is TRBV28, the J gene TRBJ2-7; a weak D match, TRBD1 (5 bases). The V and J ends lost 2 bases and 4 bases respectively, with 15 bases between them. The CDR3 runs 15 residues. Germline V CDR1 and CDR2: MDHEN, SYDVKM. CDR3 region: CASSLGAATAYEQYF. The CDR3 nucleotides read TGTGCCAGCAGTTTAGGGGCGGCAACAGCTTACGAGCAGTACTTC. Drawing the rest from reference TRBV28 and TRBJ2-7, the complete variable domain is DVKVTQSSRYLVKRTGEKVFLECVQDMDHENMFWYRQDPGLGLRLIYFSYDVKMKEKGDIPEGYSVSREKKERFSLILESASTNQTSMYLCASSLGAATAYEQYFGPGTRLTVT.

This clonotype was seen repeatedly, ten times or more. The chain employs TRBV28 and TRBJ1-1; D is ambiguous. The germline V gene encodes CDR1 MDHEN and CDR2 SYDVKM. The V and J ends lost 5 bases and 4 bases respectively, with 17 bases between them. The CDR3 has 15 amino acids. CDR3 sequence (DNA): TGTGCCAGCAGTGCGGCCGGCCCCTTCGGCACTGAAGCTTTCTTT. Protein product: CASSAAGPFGTEAFF.

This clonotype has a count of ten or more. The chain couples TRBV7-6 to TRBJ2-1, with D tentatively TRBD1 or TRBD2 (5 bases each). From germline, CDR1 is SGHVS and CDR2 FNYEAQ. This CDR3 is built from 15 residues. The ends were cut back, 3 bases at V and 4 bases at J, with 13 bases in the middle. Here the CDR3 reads CASSFDGAEYNEQFF. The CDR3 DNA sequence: TGTGCCAGCAGCTTCGACGGGGCGGAGTACAATGAGCAGTTCTTC.

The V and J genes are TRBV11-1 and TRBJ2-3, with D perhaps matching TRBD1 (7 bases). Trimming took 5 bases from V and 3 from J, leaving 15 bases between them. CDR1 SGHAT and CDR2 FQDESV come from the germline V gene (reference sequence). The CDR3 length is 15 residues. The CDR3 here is CASSLLRGRTDTQYF. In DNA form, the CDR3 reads TGTGCCAGCAGCCTACTCAGGGGGAGGACAGATACGCAGTATTTT.

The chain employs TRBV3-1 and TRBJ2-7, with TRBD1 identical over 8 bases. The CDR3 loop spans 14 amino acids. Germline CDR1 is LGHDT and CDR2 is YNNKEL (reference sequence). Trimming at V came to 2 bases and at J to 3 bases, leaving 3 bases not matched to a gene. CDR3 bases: TGTGCCAGCAGCCAATTCACAGGGGGCTACGAGCAGTACTTC. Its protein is CASSQFTGGYEQYF.

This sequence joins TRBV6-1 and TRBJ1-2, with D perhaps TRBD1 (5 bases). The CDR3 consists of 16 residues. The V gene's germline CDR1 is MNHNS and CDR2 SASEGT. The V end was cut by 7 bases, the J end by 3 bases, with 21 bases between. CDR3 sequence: CASTQGLTDFYYGYTF. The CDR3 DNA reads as TGTGCCAGCACCCAAGGTCTGACAGATTTTTACTATGGCTACACCTTC.

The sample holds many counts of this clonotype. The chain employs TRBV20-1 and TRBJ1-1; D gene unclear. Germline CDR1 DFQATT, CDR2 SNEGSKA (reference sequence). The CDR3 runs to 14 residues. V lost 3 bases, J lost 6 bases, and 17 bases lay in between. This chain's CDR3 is CSASDLDREAEAFF. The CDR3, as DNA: TGCAGTGCTAGTGACCTCGATCGGGAGGCTGAAGCTTTCTTT.

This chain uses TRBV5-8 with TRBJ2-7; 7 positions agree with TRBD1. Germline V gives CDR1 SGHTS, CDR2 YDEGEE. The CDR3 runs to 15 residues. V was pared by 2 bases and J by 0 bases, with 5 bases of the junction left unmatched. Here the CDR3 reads CASSFQTGSSYEQYF. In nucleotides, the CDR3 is TGTGCCAGCAGCTTCCAGACAGGGAGCTCCTACGAGCAGTACTTC.

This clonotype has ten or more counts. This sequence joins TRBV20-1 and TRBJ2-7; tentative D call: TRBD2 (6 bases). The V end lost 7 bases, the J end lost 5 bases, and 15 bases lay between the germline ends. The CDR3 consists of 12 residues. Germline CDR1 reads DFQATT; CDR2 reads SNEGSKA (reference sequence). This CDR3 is CSVPGEWDEQYF. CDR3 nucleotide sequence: TGCAGTGTACCGGGAGAATGGGACGAGCAGTACTTC.

The CDR3 here is CSVITRDRGNQPQHF. The CDR3 DNA is TGCAGCGTTATAACCCGGGACAGGGGAAATCAGCCCCAGCATTTT. The chain uses TRBV29-1 and TRBJ1-5, with 10 nucleotides matching TRBD1. This CDR3 contains 15 residues. Trimming removed 5 bases from V and 4 bases from J; junction bases left unmatched: 8. CDR1 is SQVTM and CDR2 is ANQGSEA in the germline V gene.

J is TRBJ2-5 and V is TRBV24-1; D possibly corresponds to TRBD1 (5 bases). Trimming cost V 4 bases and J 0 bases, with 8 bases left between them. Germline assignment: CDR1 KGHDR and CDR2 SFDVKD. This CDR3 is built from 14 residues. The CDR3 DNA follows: TGTGCCACCAGTGAGGCAGGGAACCAAGAGACCCAGTACTTC. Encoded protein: CATSEAGNQETQYF.

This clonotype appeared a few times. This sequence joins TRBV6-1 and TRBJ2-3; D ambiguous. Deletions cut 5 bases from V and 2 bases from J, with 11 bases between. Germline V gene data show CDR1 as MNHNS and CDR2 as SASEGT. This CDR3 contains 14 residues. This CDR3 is CASSYADTTDTQYF. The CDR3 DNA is TGTGCCAGCAGTTACGCTGACACCACAGATACGCAGTATTTT.

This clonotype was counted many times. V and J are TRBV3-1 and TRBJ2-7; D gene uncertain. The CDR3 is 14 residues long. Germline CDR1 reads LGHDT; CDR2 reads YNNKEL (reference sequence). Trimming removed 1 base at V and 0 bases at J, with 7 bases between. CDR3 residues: CASSQAGDSYEQYF. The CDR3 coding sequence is TGTGCCAGCAGCCAAGCGGGCGACTCCTACGAGCAGTACTTC.